The present T cell receptor (beta chain) was sequenced within a study of blood T cell repertoires in COVID-19. Only in-frame clones appear in the TCRdb table, and some are missing; sequencing was by immunoSEQ multiplex PCR. Of 30,000 to 35,000 clones listed, approximately 92% are singletons. CDR1 is ENHRY and CDR2 is SYGVKD in the germline V gene. The CDR3 totals 16 residues. The J segment lost 2 bases and the V segment lost 5 bases, leaving 4 bases of the junction unmatched. Sequencing was performed on peripheral blood. The chain combines TRBV10-3 with TRBJ2-5, with 14 positions matching TRBD2. The sequence came from an older man with acute or convalescent COVID-19. The CDR3 sequence: CAISSGTSGGQETQYF. In DNA form, the CDR3 reads TGTGCCATCAGTTCCGGGACTAGCGGGGGACAAGAGACCCAGTACTTC.